This TCR beta chain was obtained from a study of Graves' ophthalmopathy and Graves' hyperthyroidism. General study points: Most thyroid clonotypes expanded beyond 0.001 frequency were also found in blood. Ophthalmopathy could be told apart from stable hyperthyroidism by a 13-signature model (approximately 90% sensitivity, around 79% specificity).

The germline gives CDR1 SGHTA, CDR2 FQGNSA. The CDR3 is 15 residues long. The V and J ends lost 5 bases and 3 bases, in that order; junction bases with no gene match: 10. RNA transcripts were the source from which TCR beta CDR3 regions were amplified. HTBI-primed first-round RT-PCR preceded second-round multiplex PCR. One entry per CDR3 protein, called by TCRdb with MiXCR from the multiplex PCR reads. The sample lists 300,000 to 400,000 distinct CDR3 sequences, roughly 17% occurring once. This clonotype was recorded many times. What it binds is unknown. Material: peripheral blood. The rearrangement links TRBV7-2 to TRBJ2-7; TRBD2 matches at 7 bases. The clonotype comes from an adult man with Graves' ophthalmopathy. The CDR3 nucleotides are TGTGCCAGCAGCAGGGACCGGGGGGAAGTCTACGAGCAGTACTTC. Amino acid sequence: CASSRDRGEVYEQYF.